This T cell receptor (beta chain) came from a study of neoadjuvant anti-PD-1 for oral cavity cancer. Study results and caveats: Post-nivolumab, blood T cell clonality was significantly elevated in non-responders.

This clone is a singleton in its sample. Antigen: not known. CDR1 and CDR2 from the germline V gene are SGHTA and FQGNSA. Trimming pared 4 bases from V and 8 bases from J, leaving 12 bases between. The CDR3 spans 13 residues. No culture or expansion preceded analysis of these blood cells. Profiled with immunoSEQ multiplex PCR; TCRdb holds only in-frame clones, not every one. Here the sample spans about 79,000 clones, about four fifths being singletons. The source material was PBMCs, sampled before nivolumab (anti-PD-1) treatment. The gene calls are TRBV7-2 and TRBJ2-1; possible D gene TRBD2, 5 bases. The source is a person aged 40-85 years with oral cavity squamous cell carcinoma. The CDR3 region is CASSSRLTYEQFF. The DNA for the CDR3 is TGTGCCAGCAGCTCTCGACTAACCTATGAGCAGTTCTTC.